This T cell receptor beta chain came from a study of breast tumors, draining lymph nodes, adjacent tissues. TCRdb fed the multiplex PCR reads into MiXCR, producing one record per CDR3 protein. Of under 250,000 distinct CDR3 sequences listed, about a third were seen once; the top ten hold just over 1.4%. This clonotype was observed a few times. Samples came from axillary lymph nodes draining the breast cancer. The clonotype comes from a female donor with breast cancer. Some clones in this sample may be carry-over from other donors' samples. The material sequenced was axillary lymph node tissue.

The CDR3 loop reads CASSYFSGGTEAFF. DNA for the CDR3: TGTGCCAGCAGTTATTTCTCGGGAGGGACTGAAGCTTTCTTT. This chain uses TRBV12-3 or TRBV12-4 with TRBJ1-1, with no clear D. V was pared by 4 bases and J by 5 bases, with 14 bases between. The CDR3 has 14 amino acids.